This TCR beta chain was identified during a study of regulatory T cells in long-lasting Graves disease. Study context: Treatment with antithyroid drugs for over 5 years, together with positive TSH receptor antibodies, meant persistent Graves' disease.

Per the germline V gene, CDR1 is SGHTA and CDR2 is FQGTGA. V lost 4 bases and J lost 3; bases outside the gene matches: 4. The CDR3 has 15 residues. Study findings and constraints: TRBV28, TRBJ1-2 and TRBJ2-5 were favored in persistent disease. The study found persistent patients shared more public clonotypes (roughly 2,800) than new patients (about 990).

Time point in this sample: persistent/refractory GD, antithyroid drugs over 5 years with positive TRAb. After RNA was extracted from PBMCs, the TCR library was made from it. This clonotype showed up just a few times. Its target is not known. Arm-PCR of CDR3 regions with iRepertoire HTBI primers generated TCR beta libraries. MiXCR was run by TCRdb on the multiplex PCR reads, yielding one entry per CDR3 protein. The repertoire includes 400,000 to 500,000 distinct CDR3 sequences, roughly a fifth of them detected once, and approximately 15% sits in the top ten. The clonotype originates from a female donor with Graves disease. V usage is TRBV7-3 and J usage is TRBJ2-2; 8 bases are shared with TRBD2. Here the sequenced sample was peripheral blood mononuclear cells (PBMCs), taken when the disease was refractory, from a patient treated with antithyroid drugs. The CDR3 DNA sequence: TGTGCCAGCAGCTCGGGAGGGCGACACACCGGGGAGCTGTTTTTT. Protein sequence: CASSSGGRHTGELFF.